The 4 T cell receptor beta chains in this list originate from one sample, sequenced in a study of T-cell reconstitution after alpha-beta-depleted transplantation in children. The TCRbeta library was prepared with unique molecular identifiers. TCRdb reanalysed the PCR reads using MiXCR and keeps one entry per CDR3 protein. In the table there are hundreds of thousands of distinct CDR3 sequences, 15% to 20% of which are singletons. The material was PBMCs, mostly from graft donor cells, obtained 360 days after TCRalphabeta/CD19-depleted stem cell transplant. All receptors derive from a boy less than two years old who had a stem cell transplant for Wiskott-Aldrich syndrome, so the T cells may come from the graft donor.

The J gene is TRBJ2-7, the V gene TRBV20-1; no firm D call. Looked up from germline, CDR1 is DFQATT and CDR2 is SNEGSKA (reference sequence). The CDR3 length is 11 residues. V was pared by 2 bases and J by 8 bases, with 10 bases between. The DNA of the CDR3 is TGCAGTGCTAGACAGGTTTTTCAGCAGTACTTC. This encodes CSARQVFQQYF.

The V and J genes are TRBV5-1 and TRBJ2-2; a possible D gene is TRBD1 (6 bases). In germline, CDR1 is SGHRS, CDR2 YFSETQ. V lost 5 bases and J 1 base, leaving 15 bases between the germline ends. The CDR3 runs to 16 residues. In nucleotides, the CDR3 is TGCGCCAGCAGACCGGATCAGGGGAAGAACACCGGGGAGCTGTTTTTT. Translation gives CASRPDQGKNTGELFF.

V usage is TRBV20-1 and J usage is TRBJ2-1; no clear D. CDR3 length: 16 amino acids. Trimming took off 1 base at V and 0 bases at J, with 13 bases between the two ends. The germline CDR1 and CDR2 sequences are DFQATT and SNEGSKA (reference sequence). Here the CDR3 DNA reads TGCAGTGCTAGAGTACCGACGGTAAGCTCCTACAATGAGCAGTTCTTC. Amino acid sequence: CSARVPTVSSYNEQFF.

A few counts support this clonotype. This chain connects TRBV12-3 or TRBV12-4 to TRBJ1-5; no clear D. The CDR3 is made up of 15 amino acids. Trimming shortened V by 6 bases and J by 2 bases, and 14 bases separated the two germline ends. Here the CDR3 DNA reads TGTGCCAGCAGAGAAACGGGTGGAGGCAATCAGCCCCAGCATTTT. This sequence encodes CASRETGGGNQPQHF.